The 27 T cell receptor beta chains below come from one sample, sequenced in a study of CXCR3-negative and CXCR3-positive naive CD8 T cells. UMI-labeled TRB cDNA libraries were prepared by 5' RACE. TCRdb processed the 5' RACE reads again and assigns one entry to each CDR3 protein, with no DNA. This repertoire includes over 100,000 distinct CDR3 sequences. The sequenced sample consisted of naive CXCR3- CD8+ T cells from blood. The subset here: CD45RO-CCR7+CD27+CD95- naive CD8+ T cells lacking CXCR3 (TNR3-). The receptors derive from a human donor in good health. Some clones in this sample may be carry-over from other donors' samples.

The chain recombines TRBV4-3 with TRBJ1-1. The germline V gene encodes CDR1 LGHNA and CDR2 YSLEER. The CDR3 runs to 17 residues. The CDR3 protein is CASSQDPPGGTNTEAFF.

The chain joins TRBV9 to TRBJ2-3; TCRdb outputs TRBD2, but without DNA this stays unchecked. This CDR3 region has 14 residues. CDR1 SGDLS and CDR2 YYNGEE come from the germline V gene. The CDR3 reads CASSVDGRADTQYF.

The CDR3 reads CASSPTGGSVEAFF. V gene TRBV7-3 combines with J gene TRBJ1-1. Germline loops: CDR1 SGHTA, CDR2 FQGTGA. The CDR3 covers 14 residues. Supplemented by reference TRBV7-3 and TRBJ1-1, the full variable domain reads GAGVSQTPSNKVTEKGKYVELRCDPISGHTALYWYRQSLGQGPEFLIYFQGTGAADDSGLPNDRFFAVRPEGSVSTLKIQRTERGDSAVYLCASSPTGGSVEAFFGQGTRLTVV.

V is TRBV6-5 and J is TRBJ2-2; the TRBD1 assignment by TCRdb is unverifiable without DNA. The CDR3 consists of 15 residues. CDR1 and CDR2 from the germline V gene are MNHEY and SVGAGI. The CDR3 reads CASSSQTGSSGELFF.

J is TRBJ2-2 and V is TRBV29-1. Germline CDR1 SQVTM, CDR2 ANQGSEA. The CDR3 loop spans 12 amino acids. CDR3 loop: CSGMEWSGELFF.

The chain combines TRBV7-6 with TRBJ2-7. In germline, CDR1 is SGHVS, CDR2 FNYEAQ. The CDR3 totals 12 residues. The CDR3 loop reads CASSLEAYEQYF.

The J gene is TRBJ2-7, the V gene TRBV29-1; TCRdb outputs TRBD2, but without DNA this stays unchecked. The germline V gene has CDR1 SQVTM and CDR2 ANQGSEA. The CDR3 has 15 residues. CDR3 protein: CSVEDRSGRRYEQYF.

This CDR3 reads CASSQERGRVGGELFF. The chain is built from TRBV4-3 and TRBJ2-2; TCRdb calls TRBD2, which cannot be checked without DNA. Germline assignment: CDR1 LGHNA and CDR2 YSLEER. This CDR3 spans 16 amino acids.

V and J are TRBV7-9 and TRBJ2-1; without DNA, the TCRdb call of TRBD1 cannot be checked. CDR3 length: 18 residues. Germline V gene data show CDR1 as SEHNR and CDR2 as FQNEAQ (reference sequence). Here the CDR3 reads CASSSLGQSTMGYNEQFF.

V gene TRBV6-6 combines with J gene TRBJ2-5. CDR1 and CDR2 from the germline V gene are MNHNY and SVGAGI (reference sequence). The CDR3 is 16 amino acids. CDR3 protein: CASSSLGTEYQETQYF.

The CDR3 is CASSPRGGKQFF. This rearrangement joins TRBV7-7 to TRBJ2-1; TCRdb's D call of TRBD2 is untestable without DNA. The CDR3 runs to 12 residues. The germline V gene has CDR1 SSHAT and CDR2 FNYEAQ (reference sequence).

V and J are TRBV12-3 or TRBV12-4 and TRBJ1-5; TCRdb selects TRBD1, and the lack of DNA leaves this call unchecked. This CDR3 region has 15 residues. The CDR3 loop reads CASSPPGTGNQPQHF.

J is TRBJ2-1 and V is TRBV28; checking the TCRdb D call of TRBD1 is not possible without DNA. From germline, CDR1 is MDHEN and CDR2 SYDVKM. CDR3 length equals 14 residues. CDR3 sequence: CASSYRGMYNEQFF.

The rearrangement links TRBV7-9 to TRBJ2-2; there is no DNA to check the TCRdb D call of TRBD2. The CDR3 runs to 15 residues. Germline CDR1 reads SEHNR; CDR2 reads FQNEAQ (reference sequence). The CDR3 sequence: CASSFPGPHTGELFF.

This rearrangement joins TRBV7-9 to TRBJ2-5; TCRdb's D call, TRBD1, is unchecked because there is no DNA. Germline values: CDR1 SEHNR, CDR2 FQNEAQ (reference sequence). The CDR3 covers 16 residues. The CDR3 loop reads CASSSREPVSEETQYF.

V gene TRBV4-2 combines with J gene TRBJ2-1; checking the TCRdb D call of TRBD2 is not possible without DNA. The CDR3 consists of 19 residues. Germline CDR1 and CDR2: LGHNA and YNFKEQ. The CDR3 here is CASSLRRGRAFAGTNEQFF.

The chain uses TRBV20-1 and TRBJ1-2; as DNA is missing, the TRBD1 call by TCRdb cannot be tested. Germline lookup yields CDR1 DFQATT and CDR2 SNEGSKA (reference sequence). The CDR3 covers 17 residues. Here the CDR3 reads CSASFRDRSTTNYGYTF.

The chain uses TRBV12-3 or TRBV12-4 and TRBJ2-7; TCRdb designates TRBD1, a call that cannot be tested without DNA. The CDR3 has 13 residues. This chain's CDR3 is CASRRQGTYEQYF.

This chain links TRBV4-1 with TRBJ1-1. The germline V gene has CDR1 MGHRA and CDR2 YSYEKL. There are 13 residues in the CDR3. The CDR3: CASSQAQYSDAFF.

This chain connects TRBV4-1 to TRBJ2-7. The germline V gene has CDR1 MGHRA and CDR2 YSYEKL. The CDR3 extends over 13 amino acids. This chain's CDR3 is CASSTGRFYEQYF.

This chain joins TRBV12-3 or TRBV12-4 and TRBJ2-3; TCRdb picks TRBD1, but there is no DNA to check that call. There are 15 residues in the CDR3. CDR3 region: CASSISGEETDTQYF.

CDR3 loop: CASSSEDRAKTYEQYF. This chain links TRBV7-9 with TRBJ2-7; the TCRdb D gene call, TRBD1, has no DNA to confirm it. CDR3 length: 16 amino acids. Looked up from germline, CDR1 is SEHNR and CDR2 is FQNEAQ (reference sequence).

The chain uses TRBV9 and TRBJ2-7; TCRdb returns TRBD1, unconfirmable since there is no DNA. Germline-derived CDR1 and CDR2 are SGDLS and YYNGEE. This CDR3 has 15 residues. The CDR3 sequence: CASSVARAGGAPQYF.

This chain connects TRBV28 to TRBJ1-1. Germline assignment: CDR1 MDHEN and CDR2 SYDVKM. CDR3 length equals 11 residues. The CDR3 here is CASSSVFGAFF.

J is TRBJ2-7 and V is TRBV5-6; TCRdb proposes TRBD2, but this gene call is untestable without DNA. Germline V CDR1 and CDR2: SGHDT, YYEEEE. There are 15 residues in the CDR3. CDR3 residues: CASHYRLAGYYEQYF.

The rearrangement uses TRBV5-1 and TRBJ2-1; TCRdb lists TRBD1, though no DNA is available to test this call. There are 12 residues in the CDR3. Per the germline V gene, CDR1 is SGHRS and CDR2 is YFSETQ. CDR3 in amino acids: CASSSGQVEQFF.

The chain carries TRBV4-1 and TRBJ2-1; the TCRdb call, TRBD1, lacks DNA for checking. CDR1 MGHRA and CDR2 YSYEKL come from the germline V gene. The CDR3 is 14 amino acids. CDR3 sequence: CASSQAPRGDEQFF.